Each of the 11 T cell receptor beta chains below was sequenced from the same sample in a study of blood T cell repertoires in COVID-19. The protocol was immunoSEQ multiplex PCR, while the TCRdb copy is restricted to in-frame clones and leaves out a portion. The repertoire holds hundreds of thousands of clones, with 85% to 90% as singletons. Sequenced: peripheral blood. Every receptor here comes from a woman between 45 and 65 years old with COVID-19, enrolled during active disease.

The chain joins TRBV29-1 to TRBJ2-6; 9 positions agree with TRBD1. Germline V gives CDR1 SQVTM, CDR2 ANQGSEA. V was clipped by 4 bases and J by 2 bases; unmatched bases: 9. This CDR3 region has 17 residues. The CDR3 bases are TGCAGCGTTGTCTGGACAGGGGAGATGACTGGGGCCAACGTCCTGACTTTC. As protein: CSVVWTGEMTGANVLTF.

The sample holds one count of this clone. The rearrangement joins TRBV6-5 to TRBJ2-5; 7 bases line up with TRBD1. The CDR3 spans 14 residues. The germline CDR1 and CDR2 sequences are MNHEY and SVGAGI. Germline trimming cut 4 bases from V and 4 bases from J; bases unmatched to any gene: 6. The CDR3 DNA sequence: TGTGCCAGCAGTTCTCCGGGACAGTTAGAGACCCAGTACTTC. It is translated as CASSSPGQLETQYF.

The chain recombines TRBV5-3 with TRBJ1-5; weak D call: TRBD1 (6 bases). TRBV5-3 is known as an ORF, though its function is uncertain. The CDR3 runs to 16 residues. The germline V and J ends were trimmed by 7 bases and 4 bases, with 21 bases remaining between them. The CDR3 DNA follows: TGTGCCAGACCGGGGAGGGGGAATCAGGGGAATCAGCCCCAGCATTTT. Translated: CARPGRGNQGNQPQHF.

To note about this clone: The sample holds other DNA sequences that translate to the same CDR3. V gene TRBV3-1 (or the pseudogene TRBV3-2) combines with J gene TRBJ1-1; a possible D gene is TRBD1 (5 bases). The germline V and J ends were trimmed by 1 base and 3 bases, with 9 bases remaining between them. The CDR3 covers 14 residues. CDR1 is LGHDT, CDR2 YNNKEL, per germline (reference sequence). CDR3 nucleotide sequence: TGTGCCAGCAGCCAAGGGAGGGGTGACACTGAAGCTTTCTTT. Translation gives CASSQGRGDTEAFF.

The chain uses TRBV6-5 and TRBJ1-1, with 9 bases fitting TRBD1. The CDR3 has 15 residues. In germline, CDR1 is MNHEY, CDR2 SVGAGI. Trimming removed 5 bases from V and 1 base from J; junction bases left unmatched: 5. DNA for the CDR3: TGTGCCAGCAGTCTTCCGGGACAGGGGAACACTGAAGCTTTCTTT. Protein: CASSLPGQGNTEAFF.

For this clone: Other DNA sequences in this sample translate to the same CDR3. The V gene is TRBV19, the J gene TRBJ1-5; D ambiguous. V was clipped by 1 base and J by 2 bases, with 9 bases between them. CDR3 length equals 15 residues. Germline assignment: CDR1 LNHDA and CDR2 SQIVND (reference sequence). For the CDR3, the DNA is TGTGCCAGTAGTATAGTAGGAGGAGGCAATCAGCCCCAGCATTTT. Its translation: CASSIVGGGNQPQHF. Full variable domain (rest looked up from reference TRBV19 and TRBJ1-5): DGGITQSPKYLFRKEGQNVTLSCEQNLNHDAMYWYRQDPGQGLRLIYYSQIVNDFQKGDIAEGYSVSREKKESFPLTVTSAQKNPTAFYLCASSIVGGGNQPQHFGDGTRLSIL.

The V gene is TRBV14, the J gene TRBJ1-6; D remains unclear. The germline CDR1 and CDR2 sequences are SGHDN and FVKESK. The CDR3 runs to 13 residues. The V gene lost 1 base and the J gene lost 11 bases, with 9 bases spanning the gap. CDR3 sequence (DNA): TGTGCCAGCAGCCAAGGAGGAAGTGCACCCCTCCACTTT. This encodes CASSQGGSAPLHF.

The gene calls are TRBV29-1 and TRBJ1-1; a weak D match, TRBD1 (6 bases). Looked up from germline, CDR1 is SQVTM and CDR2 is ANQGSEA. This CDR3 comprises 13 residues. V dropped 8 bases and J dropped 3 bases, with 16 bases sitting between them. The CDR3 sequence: CSTRQAVHTEAFF. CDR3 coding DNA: TGCAGCACTCGACAGGCGGTGCACACTGAAGCTTTCTTT.

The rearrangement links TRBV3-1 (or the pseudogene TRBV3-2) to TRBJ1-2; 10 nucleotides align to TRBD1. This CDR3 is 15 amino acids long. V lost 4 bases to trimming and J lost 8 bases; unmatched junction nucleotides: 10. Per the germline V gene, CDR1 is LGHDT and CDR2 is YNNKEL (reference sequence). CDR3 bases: TGTGCCAGCAGCCGGGGCGGGACAGGGGTAGGCGGCTACACCTTC. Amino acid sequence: CASSRGGTGVGGYTF.

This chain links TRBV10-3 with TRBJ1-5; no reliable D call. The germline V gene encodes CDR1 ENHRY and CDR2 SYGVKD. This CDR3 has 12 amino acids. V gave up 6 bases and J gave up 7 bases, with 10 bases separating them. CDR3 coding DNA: TGTGCCATCAGCCCGACAAACCAGCCCCAGCATTTT. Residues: CAISPTNQPQHF.

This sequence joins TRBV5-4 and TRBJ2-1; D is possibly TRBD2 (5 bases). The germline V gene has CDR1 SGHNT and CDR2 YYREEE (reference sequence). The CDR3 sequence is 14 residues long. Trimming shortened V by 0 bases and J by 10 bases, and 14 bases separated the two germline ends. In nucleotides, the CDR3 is TGTGCCAGCAGCTTGGTGGCGGGCAGAGAGGAGCAGTTCTTC. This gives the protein CASSLVAGREEQFF. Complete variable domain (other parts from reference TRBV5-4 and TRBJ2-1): ETGVTQSPTHLIKTRGQQVTLRCSSQSGHNTVSWYQQALGQGPQFIFQYYREEENGRGNFPPRFSGLQFPNYSSELNVNALELDDSALYLCASSLVAGREEQFFGPGTRLTVL.